Below, one T cell receptor beta chain is given with its context. The entry originates in a study of blood T cell repertoires in COVID-19. Study-wide context: Samples representing acute and convalescent COVID-19 were sourced from the United States, Italy and Spain. Nucleic acid was either cDNA or gDNA, and it came from T cells, B-cell-depleted T cells, or PBMCs.

Per the original data handling: Reference gene primers were amplified, and this amplification served to estimate nucleated cell counts. Data came from immunoSEQ multiplex PCR; TCRdb stores just in-frame clones and leaves some out. V and J calls and clone size are copied from that table; D and trimming were computed from the DNA. There are about 170,000 clones in the sample; roughly nine tenths occur only once, and approximately 24% lies in the top ten. The CDR3 length is 15 residues. Trimming removed 7 bases from V and 4 bases from J; junction bases left unmatched: 9. The germline V gene encodes CDR1 SGHTA and CDR2 FQGNSA.

The clonotype comes from a man aged 60-69 years with acute or convalescent COVID-19. This chain links TRBV7-2 with TRBJ2-4; 8 bases align to TRBD2. The source material was peripheral blood. CDR3 DNA sequence: TGTGCCAGCATCCTCTATGGCGGGGGGAAAAACATTCAGTACTTC. Protein sequence: CASILYGGGKNIQYF.